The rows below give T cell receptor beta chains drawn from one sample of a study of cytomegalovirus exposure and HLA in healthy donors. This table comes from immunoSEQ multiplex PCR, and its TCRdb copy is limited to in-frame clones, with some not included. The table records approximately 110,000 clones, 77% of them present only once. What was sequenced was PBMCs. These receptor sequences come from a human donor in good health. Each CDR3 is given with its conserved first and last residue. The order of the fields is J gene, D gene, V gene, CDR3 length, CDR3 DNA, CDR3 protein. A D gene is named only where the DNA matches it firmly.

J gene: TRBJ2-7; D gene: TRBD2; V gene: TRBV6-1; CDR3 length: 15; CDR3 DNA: TGTGCCAGCAGTGAAGCCGGGGGGAGCCCCTACGAGCAGTACTTC; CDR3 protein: CASSEAGGSPYEQYF
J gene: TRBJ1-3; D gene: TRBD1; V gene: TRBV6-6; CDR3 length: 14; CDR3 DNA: TGTGCCAGTAAACAGGGGAGCTCTGGAAACACCATATATTTT; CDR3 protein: CASKQGSSGNTIYF
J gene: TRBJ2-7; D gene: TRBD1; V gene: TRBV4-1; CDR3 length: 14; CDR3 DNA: TGCGCCAGCAGCCAAAACCCAGACAGGGACGAGCAGTACTTC; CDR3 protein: CASSQNPDRDEQYF
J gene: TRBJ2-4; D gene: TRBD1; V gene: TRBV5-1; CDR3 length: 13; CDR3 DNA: TGCGCCAGCAGTCCGGACAGGGGAAACATTCAGTACTTC; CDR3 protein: CASSPDRGNIQYF
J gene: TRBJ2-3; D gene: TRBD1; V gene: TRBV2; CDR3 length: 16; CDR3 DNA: TGTGCCAGCAGAATGGGACAGTTGTTAAACACAGATACGCAGTATTTT; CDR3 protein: CASRMGQLLNTDTQYF
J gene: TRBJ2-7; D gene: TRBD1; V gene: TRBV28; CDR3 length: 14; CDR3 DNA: TGTGCCAGCAACGCCAGTGACAGGGGGTTTGAGCAGTACTTC; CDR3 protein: CASNASDRGFEQYF
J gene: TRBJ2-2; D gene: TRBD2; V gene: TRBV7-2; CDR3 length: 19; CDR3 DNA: TGTGCCAGCAGCTTACGGCCTAGCGGGAGAACAACGAACACCGGGGAGCTGTTTTTT; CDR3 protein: CASSLRPSGRTTNTGELFF
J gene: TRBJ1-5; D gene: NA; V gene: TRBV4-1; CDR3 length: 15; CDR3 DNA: TGCGCCAGCAGCCAAGACCCGGGGGGCAATCAGCCCCAGCATTTT; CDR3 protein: CASSQDPGGNQPQHF
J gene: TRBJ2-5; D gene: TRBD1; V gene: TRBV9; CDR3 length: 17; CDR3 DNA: TGTGCCAGCAGCAAAGAGAGGGGGCGCGGAGGCTGGTTGACCCAGTACTTC; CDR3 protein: CASSKERGRGGWLTQYF
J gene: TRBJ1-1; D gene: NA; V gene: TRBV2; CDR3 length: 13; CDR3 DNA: TGTGCCAGCAGTAGTCAGAAGAACACTGAAGCTTTCTTT; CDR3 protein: CASSSQKNTEAFF